This T cell receptor (beta chain) stems from a study of blood T cell repertoires in COVID-19. Study information: Samples came from the United States, Italy and Spain, spanning acute and convalescent COVID-19. T cells, B-cell-depleted T cells, or PBMCs provided the cDNA or gDNA that served as material.

Authors' data handling: Reference gene primer amplification in the assay estimated nucleated cell counts. TCRdb's table, derived via immunoSEQ multiplex PCR, lists solely in-frame clones and lacks some. That table is the source of V, J and clone size, and D and trimming were worked out from the DNA. The table lists about 170,000 clones, 70% to 90% of them singletons. The sample consisted of peripheral blood. This clonotype was sampled from a man aged 55 to 70 who had recovered from COVID-19.

The CDR3 loop reads CASSRGQTYNEQFF. DNA of the CDR3: TGTGCCAGCAGTCGAGGACAGACCTACAATGAGCAGTTCTTC. V is TRBV7-2 and J is TRBJ2-1, with TRBD1 as a possible D gene (6 bases). The CDR3 has 14 residues. V was cut by 6 bases and J by 2 bases, with 11 bases left in between. CDR1 and CDR2 from the germline V gene are SGHTA and FQGNSA.